This is a list of T cell receptor beta chains from one sample in a study of T-cell reconstitution after alpha-beta-depleted transplantation in children. Using its own MiXCR run on the PCR reads, TCRdb lists one record per CDR3 protein. Here the sample spans approximately 430,000 distinct CDR3 sequences, roughly 15% being singletons. The sample consisted of PBMCs, mostly from graft donor cells, taken 360 days after TCRalphabeta/CD19-depleted stem cell transplant. Receptors originate from a boy under two years old who had a stem cell transplant for Wiskott-Aldrich syndrome, so the T cells may come from the graft donor. Both conserved end residues are part of each CDR3. A D gene is named only where the DNA matches it firmly. Some rows mark clone size as missing; the rest say once, few, many or name a class of expanded clone.

j_call d_call clone_size v_call cdr3_aa cdr3_nt
TRBJ2-1 . . TRBV7-6 CASSTDWSAGEQFF TGTGCCAGCAGCACTGACTGGTCCGCAGGGGAGCAGTTCTTC
TRBJ2-2 TRBD1 few TRBV6-1 CASRAGTGGFGELFF TGTGCCAGCAGGGCCGGGACAGGGGGCTTCGGGGAGCTGTTTTTT
TRBJ1-1 . . TRBV29-1 CSVIGRRGGNTEAFF TGCAGTGTGATAGGGAGGAGGGGGGGGAACACTGAAGCTTTCTTT
TRBJ2-5 TRBD2 few TRBV5-6 CASSFPGTRQETQYF TGTGCCAGCAGCTTCCCCGGGACTAGACAAGAGACCCAGTACTTC
TRBJ2-1 . . TRBV29-1 CSVDGPSYNEQFF TGCAGCGTTGATGGGCCGTCCTACAATGAGCAGTTCTTC
TRBJ2-2 . few TRBV7-2 CASSLSGTGELFF TGTGCCAGCAGCTTAAGTGGCACCGGGGAGCTGTTTTTT
TRBJ2-3 TRBD1 few TRBV20-1 CSEKRTGFTDTQYF TGCAGTGAAAAGAGGACAGGATTCACAGATACGCAGTATTTT
TRBJ2-1 TRBD2 many TRBV3-1 CASRTSGLGDEQFF TGTGCCAGCAGGACTAGCGGTCTGGGGGATGAGCAGTTCTTC
TRBJ1-3 TRBD1 . TRBV12-3/TRBV12-4 CASSFGTGQRGNTIYF TGTGCCAGCAGTTTTGGGACAGGGCAACGCGGAAACACCATATATTTT
TRBJ2-2 TRBD1 few TRBV12-3/TRBV12-4 CASSLGQGIDTGELFF TGTGCCAGCAGTTTGGGACAGGGTATAGACACCGGGGAGCTGTTTTTT
TRBJ2-6 . . TRBV14 CASSQLSGANVLTF TGTGCCAGCAGTCAACTGTCTGGGGCCAACGTCCTGACTTTC
TRBJ2-1 . few TRBV15 CATSRDTGGYNEQFF TGTGCCACCAGCAGAGATACGGGCGGATACAATGAGCAGTTCTTC
TRBJ2-7 . . TRBV5-1 CASSLRGPFYEQYF TGCGCCAGCAGCTTGAGAGGGCCTTTCTACGAGCAGTACTTC
TRBJ2-1 TRBD2 few TRBV6-6 CASRLAGENEQFF TGTGCCAGTCGACTAGCGGGAGAGAATGAGCAGTTCTTC
TRBJ2-5 . few TRBV7-9 CASSYSTSGKETQYF TGTGCCAGCAGCTATTCAACGTCGGGAAAAGAGACCCAGTACTTC
TRBJ2-6 TRBD2 . TRBV5-1 CASSRGVLSKSSGANVLTF TGCGCCAGCAGCCGGGGGGTCCTTAGTAAGAGCTCTGGGGCCAACGTCCTGACTTTC
TRBJ2-3 . . TRBV6-1 CASKAFDRFRDPDTQYF TGTGCCAGCAAGGCATTCGACAGGTTCAGGGATCCAGATACGCAGTATTTT
TRBJ1-6 . few TRBV7-9 CASSLDPGESPLHF TGTGCCAGCAGCTTAGATCCAGGGGAATCACCCCTCCACTTT
TRBJ2-7 TRBD2 few TRBV27 CASSPSGTRWAEQYF TGTGCCAGCAGCCCATCGGGGACTAGGTGGGCCGAGCAGTACTTC
TRBJ2-7 . . TRBV5-1 CASSRSLFYEQYF TGCGCCAGCAGCAGGAGCCTCTTCTACGAGCAGTACTTC
TRBJ2-1 TRBD2 . TRBV6-2/TRBV6-3 CASSRTSGSRGEFF TGTGCCAGCAGTCGGACTAGCGGGAGTAGGGGAGAGTTCTTC
TRBJ2-7 . few TRBV12-3/TRBV12-4 CASSRRGGLYEQYF TGTGCCAGCAGTCGCAGGGGGGGCTTATACGAGCAGTACTTC
TRBJ1-3 . . TRBV12-3/TRBV12-4 CASSSRAAETVSGNTIYF TGTGCCAGCAGTTCAAGGGCGGCTGAGACAGTCTCTGGAAACACCATATATTTT
TRBJ2-5 . few TRBV18 CASSPPPRNQETQYF TGTGCCAGCTCACCACCGCCCCGAAACCAAGAGACCCAGTACTTC
TRBJ2-3 TRBD2 few TRBV20-1 CSARPLPGRAGGRTDTQYF TGCAGTGCTAGACCCCTTCCCGGGCGCGCGGGGGGTCGCACAGATACGCAGTATTTT
TRBJ2-5 . many TRBV10-3 CAISESFQETQYF TGTGCCATCAGTGAAAGCTTTCAAGAGACCCAGTACTTC
TRBJ1-2 . few TRBV7-9 CASSRRDLYGYTF TGTGCCAGCAGCAGAAGGGACCTCTATGGCTACACCTTC
TRBJ1-1 TRBD1 few TRBV5-1 CASSLFPGGVTEAFF TGCGCCAGCAGCTTGTTCCCAGGGGGTGTCACTGAAGCTTTCTTT
TRBJ2-1 . . TRBV24-1 CATSDSPGHNEQFF TGTGCCACCAGTGATTCTCCCGGCCACAATGAGCAGTTCTTC
TRBJ2-1 TRBD2 many TRBV5-1 CASSPFGGSEQFF TGCGCCAGCAGTCCATTCGGGGGGAGTGAGCAGTTCTTC
TRBJ1-2 . few TRBV5-1 CASSLALDSNYGYTF TGCGCCAGCAGCTTGGCCCTTGACAGTAACTATGGCTACACCTTC
TRBJ2-1 . . TRBV18 CASSPGLVAIKGYEQFF TGTGCCAGCTCACCAGGGCTAGTAGCGATAAAGGGGTATGAGCAGTTCTTC
TRBJ2-3 TRBD2 . TRBV10-3 CAIRKGLAGGHTDTQYF TGTGCCATCAGAAAGGGACTAGCGGGGGGCCACACAGATACGCAGTATTTT
TRBJ1-4 . . TRBV5-5 CASSQLEYTGRKLFF TGTGCCAGCAGCCAACTAGAATATACAGGGAGAAAACTGTTTTTT
TRBJ2-7 . few TRBV5-1 CASRPGPLGYEQYF TGCGCCAGCCGCCCAGGCCCTTTAGGCTACGAGCAGTACTTC
TRBJ2-3 . few TRBV29-1 CSVLGGSDTQYF TGCAGCGTCCTAGGGGGGTCAGATACGCAGTATTTT
TRBJ2-7 TRBD2 few TRBV7-8 CASSSTSLLLAGLGYEQYF TGTGCCAGCAGCTCTACATCTCTTCTTCTAGCGGGATTGGGGTACGAGCAGTACTTC
TRBJ2-3 . . TRBV20-1 CSASLGAGTDTQYF TGCAGTGCTAGTCTCGGGGCAGGGACAGATACGCAGTATTTT
TRBJ2-7 . . TRBV12-3/TRBV12-4 CASSFIQPYLSEQYF TGTGCCAGCAGTTTCATACAGCCCTACTTGAGCGAGCAGTACTTC
TRBJ2-3 TRBD2 few TRBV6-5 CASSYSGGALDTQYF TGTGCCAGCAGTTATAGCGGGGGGGCTTTAGATACGCAGTATTTT
TRBJ1-2 . few TRBV25-1 CASSPGVRSGYTF TGTGCCAGCAGCCCGGGAGTTAGAAGTGGCTACACCTTC
TRBJ1-1 . . TRBV5-1 CASSLAAGRITEAFF TGCGCCAGCAGCTTGGCGGCCGGGCGTATCACTGAAGCTTTCTTT
TRBJ1-2 TRBD1 . TRBV5-1 CASSFDRGRVHGYTF TGCGCCAGCAGCTTCGACAGGGGGCGCGTCCATGGCTACACCTTC
TRBJ2-1 TRBD1 few TRBV5-6 CASSLSPRQGHEQFF TGTGCCAGCAGCTTGAGCCCTAGACAGGGCCATGAGCAGTTCTTC
TRBJ2-7 . . TRBV6-1 CASSEVWTRSSYEQYF TGTGCCAGCAGTGAAGTGTGGACCCGGAGCTCCTACGAGCAGTACTTC
TRBJ1-5 . few TRBV4-1 CASSQEQVSNQPQHF TGCGCCAGCAGCCAAGAACAGGTTAGCAATCAGCCCCAGCATTTT
TRBJ2-2 . . TRBV4-1 CASSPLAFSNTGELFF TGCGCCAGCAGCCCCCTAGCTTTCTCGAACACCGGGGAGCTGTTTTTT
TRBJ2-5 . . TRBV12-3/TRBV12-4 CASSHGGHKETQYF TGTGCCAGCAGCCACGGGGGGCATAAAGAGACCCAGTACTTC
TRBJ1-1 TRBD1 few TRBV12-3/TRBV12-4 CASSLFGQVRAFF TGTGCCAGCAGTTTATTCGGACAGGTTCGAGCTTTCTTT
TRBJ2-1 . . TRBV24-1 CATSAPGLPLNEQFF TGTGCCACCAGTGCACCGGGACTGCCTCTTAATGAGCAGTTCTTC
TRBJ2-7 TRBD1 few TRBV5-1 CASSRTGTSYEQYF TGTGCCAGCAGCAGGACAGGGACTTCCTACGAGCAGTACTTC
TRBJ2-1 TRBD2 . TRBV4-3 CASSPRTGTSGSLYNEQFF TGCGCCAGCAGCCCTCGCACCGGGACTAGCGGGAGTCTATACAATGAGCAGTTCTTC
TRBJ2-7 . . TRBV7-9 CASSLKDSSYEQYF TGTGCCAGCAGCCTCAAGGACAGTTCCTACGAGCAGTACTTC
TRBJ2-1 . few TRBV7-2 CASSLEISYNEQFF TGTGCCAGCAGCTTAGAAATTTCCTACAATGAGCAGTTCTTC
TRBJ2-1 . few TRBV2 CATLSDEQFF TGTGCCACCTTATCCGATGAGCAGTTCTTC
TRBJ1-1 TRBD1 few TRBV20-1 CSARLIGTANTEAFF TGCAGTGCTAGACTGATCGGGACAGCGAACACTGAAGCTTTCTTT
TRBJ1-5 . . TRBV20-1 CSHGRSNQPQHF TGCAGTCATGGCAGGTCCAATCAGCCCCAGCATTTT